This is a list of T cell receptor beta chains from one sample in a study of Ad26.COV2.S vaccination and SARS-CoV-2 variants. Method: immunoSEQ multiplex PCR; TCRdb's copy keeps in-frame clones and lacks some. Of some 240,000 clones listed, roughly 87% are singletons. The sample here was peripheral blood, taken in a trial of Ad26.COV2.S vaccine versus placebo. The receptors shown here come from a person between 18 and 65 years old who received the Ad26.COV2.S COVID-19 vaccine or a placebo. CDR3s include the opening cysteine and the closing phenylalanine or tryptophan. Each record gives: clone size, J gene, V gene, CDR3 protein. The size of a clone is reported for some rows only, either as once, few or many, or as a class for expanded clones.

>NA|TRBJ2-7|TRBV7-3
CASSSDRGYEQYF
>NA|TRBJ2-5|TRBV7-2
CASSLGLAEETQYF
>NA|TRBJ2-3|TRBV27
CASSRMTSGGAGTQYF
>NA|TRBJ2-1|TRBV19
CASSIEGRAPNNEQFF
>NA|TRBJ1-5|TRBV10-3
CAISESKGGGGNQPQHF
>NA|TRBJ2-3|TRBV24-1
CATSDLWGSADTQYF
>NA|TRBJ2-5|TRBV6-1
CASSEKETQYF
>NA|TRBJ1-5|TRBV19
CASRRQGGNQPQHF
>few|TRBJ2-7|TRBV6-1
CASSDVSGTGYEQYF
>NA|TRBJ2-3|TRBV7-9
CASSLGPGPNTDTQYF
>NA|TRBJ1-6|TRBV4-1
CASSQGTDMSSPLHF
>NA|TRBJ2-5|TRBV5-1
CASSLAVAGGHWETQYF
>few|TRBJ2-1|TRBV3-1/TRBV3-2
CASSQEGPAHNSYNEQFF
>NA|TRBJ1-2|TRBV24-1
CATRQGWDYGYTF
>NA|TRBJ2-3|TRBV3-1/TRBV3-2
CASSPTGFIDTQYF
>few|TRBJ1-1|TRBV7-9
CASSSRKNRATEAFF
>NA|TRBJ1-1|TRBV15
CATSRFGQLNTEAFF
>NA|TRBJ1-6|TRBV19
CASTLSGGGISPLHF
>NA|TRBJ2-1|TRBV27
CASSLSTSGSYNEQFF
>NA|TRBJ2-6|TRBV30
CATLLRGSGANVLTF
>once|TRBJ1-1|TRBV27
CASSSPGGFHPEAFF
>NA|TRBJ2-7|TRBV18
CASSEGRGDSYEQYF
>NA|TRBJ2-3|TRBV10-3
CAISGASGGNTDTQYF
>NA|TRBJ2-7|TRBV2
CASSESSGPGTEQYF
>once|TRBJ1-1|TRBV30
CAWHTGRGEAFF
>NA|TRBJ1-1|TRBV7-9
CASSPPDSLNTEAFF
>NA|TRBJ1-2|TRBV9
CASSEQGASYGYTF
>once|TRBJ2-7|TRBV2
CASSEQGATYEQYF
>NA|TRBJ2-3|TRBV14
CASSQEGWQYF
>NA|TRBJ1-5|TRBV10-3
CAISEQGEGLNQPQHF
>few|TRBJ1-3|TRBV4-3
CASSQDIGYGSGGNTIYF
>NA|TRBJ2-7|TRBV29-1
CSVEDEPGQTGYEQYF
>NA|TRBJ1-5|TRBV11-2
CASSLDRDQPQHF
>NA|TRBJ1-1|TRBV9
CASSPEWQMNTEAFF
>NA|TRBJ2-3|TRBV2
CASSEEAFSTDTQYF
>NA|TRBJ2-5|TRBV18
CASSPLTSGGETQYF
>NA|TRBJ1-1|TRBV19
CASSKDRVTNTEAFF
>NA|TRBJ1-2|TRBV7-2
CASSLDRGYGYTF
>NA|TRBJ2-1|TRBV7-9
CASRGGTRGQNNEQFF
>NA|TRBJ1-2|TRBV6-4
CASRATPNYGYTF
>NA|TRBJ1-5|TRBV6-1
CASRGQGNQPQHF
>once|TRBJ1-4|TRBV7-3
CASSLTGRHSEKLFF